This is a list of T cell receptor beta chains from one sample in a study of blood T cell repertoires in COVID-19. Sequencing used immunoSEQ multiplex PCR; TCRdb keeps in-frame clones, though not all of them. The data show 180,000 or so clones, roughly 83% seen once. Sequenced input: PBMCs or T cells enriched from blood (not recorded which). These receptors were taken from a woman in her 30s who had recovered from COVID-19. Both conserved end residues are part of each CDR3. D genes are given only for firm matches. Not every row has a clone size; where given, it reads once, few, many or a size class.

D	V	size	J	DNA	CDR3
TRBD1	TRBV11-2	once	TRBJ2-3	TGTGCCAGCAGCTTAGCCGGGACAGGGGTGACAGATACGCAGTATTTT	CASSLAGTGVTDTQYF
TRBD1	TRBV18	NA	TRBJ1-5	TGTGCCAGCTCCGCGGAGACAGGGCCCTATCAGCCCCAGCATTTT	CASSAETGPYQPQHF
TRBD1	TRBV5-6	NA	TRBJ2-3	TGTGCCAGCAGCGGACAGGGAAGGGATACGCAGTATTTT	CASSGQGRDTQYF
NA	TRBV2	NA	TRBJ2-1	TGTGCCAGCAGTCCCGACAGGAATGAGCAGTTCTTC	CASSPDRNEQFF
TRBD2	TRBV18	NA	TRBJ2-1	TGTGCCAGCTCACCACCCGGGACTAGGTCTACCAATGAGCAGTTCTTC	CASSPPGTRSTNEQFF
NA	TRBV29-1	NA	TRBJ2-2	TGCAGCGTTGAGTCGGCCGGGGAGCTGTTTTTT	CSVESAGELFF
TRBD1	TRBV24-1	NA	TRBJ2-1	TGTGCCACCAGTGACCCCGACAGGGGATCCTACAATGAGCAGTTCTTC	CATSDPDRGSYNEQFF
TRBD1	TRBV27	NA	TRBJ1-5	TGTGCCAGCAGTTTATCCCTAGGGGGACAGGGCAACAATCAGCCCCAGCATTTT	CASSLSLGGQGNNQPQHF
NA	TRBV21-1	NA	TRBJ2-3	TGTGCCAGCAGCCGGGATACTAGCGGGCGCACAGATACGCAGTATTTT	CASSRDTSGRTDTQYF
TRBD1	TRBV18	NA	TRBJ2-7	TGTGCCAGCTCACCGGGGACAGGACCACGGGAGCAGTACTTC	CASSPGTGPREQYF
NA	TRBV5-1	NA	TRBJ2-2	TGCGCCAGCCGGTGTTGTGGGGAGCTGTTTTTT	CASRCCGELFF
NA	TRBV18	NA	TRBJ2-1	TGTGCCAGCTCACTTCGGGAGTTAACCTACAATGAGCAGTTCTTC	CASSLRELTYNEQFF
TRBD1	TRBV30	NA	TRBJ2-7	TGCACAGGGGGTCGGGGCTACGAGCAGTACTTC	CTGGRGYEQYF
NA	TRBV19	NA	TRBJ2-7	TGTGCCAGTAGCAACATGGCCGACGAGCAGTACTTC	CASSNMADEQYF